This T cell receptor beta chain was captured in a study of blood T cell repertoires in COVID-19. Participant-reported clinical history was the basis for cohort assignment. Authors' data handling: Reference gene primer amplification in the assay estimated nucleated cell counts. Using immunoSEQ multiplex PCR, the repertoire was profiled, and TCRdb retains in-frame clones only, with some absent. V and J calls and clone size come straight from that table; D and trimming were deduced from the DNA. This sample carries some 250,000 clones, roughly four fifths of them seen once, and the ten largest clones take approximately 16%. CDR3 size: 13 residues. Germline-derived CDR1 and CDR2 are SNHLY and FYNNEI. With V trimmed by 10 bases and J by 5 bases, 8 bases remained unmatched.

The specimen was PBMCs or T cells enriched from blood (not recorded which). The chain has TRBV2 and TRBJ1-1; 9 nucleotides align to TRBD1. This TCR derives from a man aged 35-49 years who had recovered from COVID-19. The CDR3 DNA follows: TGTGCCACTCCCGGACAGGGGCGGACTGAAGCTTTCTTT. Protein: CATPGQGRTEAFF.